This T cell receptor (beta chain) was captured in a study of regulatory T cells in long-lasting Graves disease. CDR1 SGHTA and CDR2 FQGTGA come from the germline V gene. CDR3 size: 16 residues. The study's findings and limits: TRBV28 was favored in persistent disease, as were TRBJ1-2 and TRBJ2-5. Having few samples may have compromised the accuracy.

Building the TCR beta libraries relied on iRepertoire HTBI primers, and CDR3 regions underwent Arm-PCR. Authors' data handling: Segment identification across samples yielded roughly 62 TRBV and fewer than 15 TRBJ segments. TCRdb fed the multiplex PCR reads into MiXCR, producing one record per CDR3 protein. In this record, the V and J calls reflect TCRdb's handling and not the investigators' own analysis. The sample includes about 290,000 distinct CDR3 sequences, roughly 21% of them seen just once. Comment on this clonotype: The antigen is unknown. A junction boundary mismatches the germline segment, possibly from a read error.

Time point: persistent/refractory GD, antithyroid drugs over 5 years with positive TRAb. After RNA was extracted from PBMCs, the TCR library was made from it. A volume of approximately 9 milliliters of peripheral blood was collected in EDTA tubes. This TCR was recovered from a female donor with Graves disease. This sample comprised peripheral blood mononuclear cells (PBMCs), obtained when the disease was refractory, from a patient treated with antithyroid drugs. This chain joins TRBV7-3 and TRBJ1-1; 7 bases match TRBD1. CDR3 protein: CAGSLLPQSGGTEAFF. The CDR3 nucleotides are TGTGCCGGCAGCTTACTACCCCAGTCAGGGGGCACTGAAGCTTTCTTT.